This TCR beta chain is drawn from a study of shared clonotypes between healthy human individuals. Notes on the study in general: The small donor group covered limited genetic and exposure diversity. Despite large depth, sorted-subset datasets appeared incompletely sequenced.

In the original analysis: Junction-only immunoSEQ sequences carried no quality scores, so filtering differed. Sequencing was performed with immunoSEQ multiplex PCR; in TCRdb, only in-frame clones are kept and a portion is missing. The V and J calls and the clone size are those of that table, but D and trimming were determined from the DNA. The table lists around 2.3 million clones, 90% to 96% of them singletons. Germline assignment: CDR1 MDHEN and CDR2 SYDVKM. The CDR3 contains 15 residues. Trimming removed 2 bases from V and 4 bases from J, with 12 bases in between. About this clone itself: Its antigen is not known.

This TCR came from a man between 18 and 35 years old in good health. The chain has TRBV28 and TRBJ1-5, with a weak D call TRBD1 (5 bases). Source material: naive CD4+ T cells sorted from blood. The subset here: CD45RA+ positively selected. CDR3 in amino acids: CASSLGGGANQPQHF. The CDR3 DNA follows: TGTGCCAGCAGTTTAGGGGGGGGAGCAAATCAGCCCCAGCATTTT.